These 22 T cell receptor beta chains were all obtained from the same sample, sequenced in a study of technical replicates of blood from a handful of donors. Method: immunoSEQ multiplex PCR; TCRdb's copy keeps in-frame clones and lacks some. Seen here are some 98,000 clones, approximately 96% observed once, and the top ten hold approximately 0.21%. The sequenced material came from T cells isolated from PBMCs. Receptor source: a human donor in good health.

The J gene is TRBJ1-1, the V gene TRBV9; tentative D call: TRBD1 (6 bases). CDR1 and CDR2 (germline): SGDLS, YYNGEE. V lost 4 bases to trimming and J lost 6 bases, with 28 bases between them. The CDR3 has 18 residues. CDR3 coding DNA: TGTGCCAGCAGCCCCGGACAGCCCTCAAATCTGGGGTGGTCTGAAGCTTTCTTT. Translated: CASSPGQPSNLGWSEAFF. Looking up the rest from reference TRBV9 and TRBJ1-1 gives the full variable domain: DSGVTQTPKHLITATGQRVTLRCSPRSGDLSVYWYQQSLDQGLQFLIQYYNGEERAKGNILERFSAQQFPDLHSELNLSSLELGDSALYFCASSPGQPSNLGWSEAFFGQGTRLTVV.

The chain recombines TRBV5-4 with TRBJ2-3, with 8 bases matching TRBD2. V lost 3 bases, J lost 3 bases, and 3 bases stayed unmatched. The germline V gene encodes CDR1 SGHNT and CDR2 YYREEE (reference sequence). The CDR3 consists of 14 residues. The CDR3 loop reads CASSSVAGTDTQYF. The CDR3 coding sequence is TGTGCCAGCAGCTCTGTAGCGGGGACAGATACGCAGTATTTT.

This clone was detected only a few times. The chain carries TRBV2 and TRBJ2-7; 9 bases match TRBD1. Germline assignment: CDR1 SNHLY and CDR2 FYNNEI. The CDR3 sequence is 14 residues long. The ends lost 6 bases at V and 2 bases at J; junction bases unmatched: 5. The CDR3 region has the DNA TGTGCCAGCAGAAGGACAGGGGTTACCTACGAGCAGTACTTC. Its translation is CASRRTGVTYEQYF.

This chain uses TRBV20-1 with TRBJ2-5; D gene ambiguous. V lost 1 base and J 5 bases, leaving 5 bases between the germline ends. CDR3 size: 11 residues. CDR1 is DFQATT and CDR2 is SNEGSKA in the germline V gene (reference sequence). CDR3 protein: CSARGAETQYF. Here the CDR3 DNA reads TGCAGTGCTAGAGGGGCGGAGACCCAGTACTTC.

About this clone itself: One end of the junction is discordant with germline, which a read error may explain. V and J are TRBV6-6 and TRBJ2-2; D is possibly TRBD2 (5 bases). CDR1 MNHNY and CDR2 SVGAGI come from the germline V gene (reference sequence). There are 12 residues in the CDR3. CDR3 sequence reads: CASSYNTGELLF. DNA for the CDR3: TGTGCCAGCAGCTATAACACCGGGGAGCTGCTTTTT.

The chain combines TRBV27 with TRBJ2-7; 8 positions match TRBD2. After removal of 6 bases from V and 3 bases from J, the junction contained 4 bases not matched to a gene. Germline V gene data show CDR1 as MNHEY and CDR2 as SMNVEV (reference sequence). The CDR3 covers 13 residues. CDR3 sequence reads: CASSPGGLYEQYF. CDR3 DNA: TGTGCCAGCAGCCCGGGGGGGCTCTACGAGCAGTACTTC.

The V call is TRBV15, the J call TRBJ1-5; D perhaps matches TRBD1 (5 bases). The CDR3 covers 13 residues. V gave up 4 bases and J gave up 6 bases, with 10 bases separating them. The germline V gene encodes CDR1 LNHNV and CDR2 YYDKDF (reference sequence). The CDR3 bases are TGTGCCACCAGCAAGACAGCCTCTCAGCCCCAGCATTTT. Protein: CATSKTASQPQHF.

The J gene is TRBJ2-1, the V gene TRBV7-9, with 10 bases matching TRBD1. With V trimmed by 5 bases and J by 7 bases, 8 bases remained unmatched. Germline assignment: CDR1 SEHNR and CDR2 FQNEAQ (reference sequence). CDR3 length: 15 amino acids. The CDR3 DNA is TGTGCCAGCAGCCACGGACAGGGGGTCCAAAATGAGCAGTTCTTC. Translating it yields CASSHGQGVQNEQFF.

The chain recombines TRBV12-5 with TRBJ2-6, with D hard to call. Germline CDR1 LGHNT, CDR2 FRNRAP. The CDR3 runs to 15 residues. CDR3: CAVPPLRTGANVLTF. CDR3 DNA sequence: TGTGCCGTCCCCCCCCTTCGTACTGGGGCCAACGTCCTGACTTTC.

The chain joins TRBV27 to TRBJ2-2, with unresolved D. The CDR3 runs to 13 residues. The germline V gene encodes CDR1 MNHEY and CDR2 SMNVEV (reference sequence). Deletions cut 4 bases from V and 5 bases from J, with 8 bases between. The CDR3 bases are TGTGCCAGCAGTTGGAGAGATACCGGGGAGCTGTTTTTT. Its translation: CASSWRDTGELFF.

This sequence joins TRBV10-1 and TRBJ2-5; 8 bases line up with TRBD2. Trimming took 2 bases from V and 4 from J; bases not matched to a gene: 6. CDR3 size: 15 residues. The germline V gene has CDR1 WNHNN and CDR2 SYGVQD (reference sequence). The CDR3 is CASSEVAGGPETQYF. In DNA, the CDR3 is TGCGCCAGCAGTGAGGTGGCGGGAGGCCCAGAGACCCAGTACTTC.

CDR3 coding DNA: TGTGCCAGCAGTTTGCGGGGACAGGGACGCACTGAAGCTTTCTTT. Its protein is CASSLRGQGRTEAFF. V usage is TRBV28 and J usage is TRBJ1-1, with TRBD1 matching 9 bases. Germline CDR1 reads MDHEN; CDR2 reads SYDVKM. V shed 3 bases and J 4 bases; nucleotides not matched to a gene: 6. The CDR3 sequence is 15 residues long.

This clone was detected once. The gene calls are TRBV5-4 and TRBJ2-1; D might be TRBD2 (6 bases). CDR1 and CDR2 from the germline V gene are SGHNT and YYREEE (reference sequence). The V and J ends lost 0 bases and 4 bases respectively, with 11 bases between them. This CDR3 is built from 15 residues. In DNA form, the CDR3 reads TGTGCCAGCAGCTTGGACAGGACTACATACAATGAGCAGTTCTTC. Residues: CASSLDRTTYNEQFF.

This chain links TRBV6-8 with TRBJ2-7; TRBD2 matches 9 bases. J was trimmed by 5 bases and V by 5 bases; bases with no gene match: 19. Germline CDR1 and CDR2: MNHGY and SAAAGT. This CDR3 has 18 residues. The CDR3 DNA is TGTGCCAGCAGTCAGGGCGGCAGCGGGAGGTCCAACCTCCACGAGCAGTACTTC. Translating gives CASSQGGSGRSNLHEQYF.

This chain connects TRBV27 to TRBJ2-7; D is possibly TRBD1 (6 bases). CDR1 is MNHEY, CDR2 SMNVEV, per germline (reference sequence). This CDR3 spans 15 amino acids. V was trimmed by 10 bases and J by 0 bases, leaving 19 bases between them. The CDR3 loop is CATKPDSRDSYEQYF. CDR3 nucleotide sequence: TGTGCCACCAAGCCGGACAGTCGAGACTCCTACGAGCAGTACTTC.

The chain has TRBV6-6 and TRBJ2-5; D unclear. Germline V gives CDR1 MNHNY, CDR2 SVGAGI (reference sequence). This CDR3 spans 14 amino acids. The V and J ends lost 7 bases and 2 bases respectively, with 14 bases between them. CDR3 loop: CASKSGLPQETQYF. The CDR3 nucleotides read TGTGCCAGCAAGTCAGGCCTCCCTCAAGAGACCCAGTACTTC.

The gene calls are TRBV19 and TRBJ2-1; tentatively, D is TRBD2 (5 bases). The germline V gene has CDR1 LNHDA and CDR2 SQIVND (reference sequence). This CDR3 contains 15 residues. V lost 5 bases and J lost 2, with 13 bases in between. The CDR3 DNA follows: TGTGCCAGTAGTCTCGAAACCGGGGCCTACAATGAGCAGTTCTTC. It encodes CASSLETGAYNEQFF.

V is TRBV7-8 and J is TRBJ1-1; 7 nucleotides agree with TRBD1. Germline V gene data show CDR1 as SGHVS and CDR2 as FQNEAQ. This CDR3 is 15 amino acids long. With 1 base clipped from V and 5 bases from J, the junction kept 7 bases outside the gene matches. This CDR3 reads CASSLERGLETEAFF. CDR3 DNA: TGTGCCAGCAGCTTAGAGAGGGGGCTCGAAACTGAAGCTTTCTTT.

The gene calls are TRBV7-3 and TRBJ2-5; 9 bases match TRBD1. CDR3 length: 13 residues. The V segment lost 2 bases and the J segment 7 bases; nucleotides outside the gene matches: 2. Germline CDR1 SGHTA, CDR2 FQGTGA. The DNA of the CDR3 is TGTGCCAGCAGCTTAGGGACAGGGAGGACCCAGTACTTC. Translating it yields CASSLGTGRTQYF.

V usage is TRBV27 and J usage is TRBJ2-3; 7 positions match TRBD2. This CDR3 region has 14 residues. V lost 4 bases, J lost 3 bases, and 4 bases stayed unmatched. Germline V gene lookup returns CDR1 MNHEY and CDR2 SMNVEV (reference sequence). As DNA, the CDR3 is TGTGCCAGCAGTTACCGGCGGGAGACAGATACGCAGTATTTT. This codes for CASSYRRETDTQYF.

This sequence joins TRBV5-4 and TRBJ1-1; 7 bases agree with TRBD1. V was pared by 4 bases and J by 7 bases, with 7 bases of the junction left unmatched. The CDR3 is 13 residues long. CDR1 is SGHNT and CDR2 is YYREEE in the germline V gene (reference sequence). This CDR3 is CASSRETGVEAFF. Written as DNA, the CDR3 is TGTGCCAGCAGCAGAGAAACAGGGGTTGAAGCTTTCTTT. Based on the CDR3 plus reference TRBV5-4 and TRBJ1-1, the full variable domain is ETGVTQSPTHLIKTRGQQVTLRCSSQSGHNTVSWYQQALGQGPQFIFQYYREEENGRGNFPPRFSGLQFPNYSSELNVNALELDDSALYLCASSRETGVEAFFGQGTRLTVV.

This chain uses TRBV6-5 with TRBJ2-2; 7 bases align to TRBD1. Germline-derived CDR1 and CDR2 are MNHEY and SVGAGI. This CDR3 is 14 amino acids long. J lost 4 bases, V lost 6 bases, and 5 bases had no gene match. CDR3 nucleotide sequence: TGTGCCAGCAGGACAGGGATTTCCACCGGGGAGCTGTTTTTT. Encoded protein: CASRTGISTGELFF.